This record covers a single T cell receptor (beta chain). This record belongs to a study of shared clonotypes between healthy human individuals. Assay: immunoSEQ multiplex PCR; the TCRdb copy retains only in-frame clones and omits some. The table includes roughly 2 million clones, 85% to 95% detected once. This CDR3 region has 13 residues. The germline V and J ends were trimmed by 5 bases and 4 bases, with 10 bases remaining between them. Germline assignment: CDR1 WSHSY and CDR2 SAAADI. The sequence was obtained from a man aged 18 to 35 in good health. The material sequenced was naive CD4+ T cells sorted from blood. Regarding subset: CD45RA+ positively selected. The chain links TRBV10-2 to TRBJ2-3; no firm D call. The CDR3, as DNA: TGCGCCAGCAGTCCCCGGAGCGCAGATACGCAGTATTTT. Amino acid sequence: CASSPRSADTQYF.